The rows below give T cell receptor beta chains drawn from one sample of a study of T-cell memory formation after mild COVID-19. TCRdb reprocessed the 5' RACE reads via MiXCR and lists one record per CDR3 protein. Among 300,000 or so distinct CDR3 sequences listed, roughly 15% were seen once. Sequencing input: PBMCs or a T cell subset sorted from them (not recorded which). These receptors were taken from a man younger than 35 who had mild COVID-19 (a few samples of this study predate the infection). Cell type and time point are not known. Each CDR3 is given with its conserved first and last residue. The D gene is left open where the match is weak. Clone size is shown for a subset of rows, as once, few, many or a class of expanded clone.

j_call d_call clone_size v_call cdr3_nt cdr3_aa
TRBJ1-6 NA NA TRBV9 TGTGCCAGCAGCCCAAGGGGGGGAGGCAATTCACCCCTCCACTTT CASSPRGGGNSPLHF
TRBJ1-4 NA once TRBV29-1 TGCAGCGTTAAGGGGGGAACTAATGAAAAACTGTTTTTT CSVKGGTNEKLFF
TRBJ1-2 NA NA TRBV10-2 TGCGCCAGCAGTGGAAGGAATCCTAACTATGGCTACACCTTC CASSGRNPNYGYTF
TRBJ2-1 TRBD2 NA TRBV6-2/TRBV6-3 TGTGCCAGCAGTTACTTTGGGGGGGACAATGAGCAGTTCTTC CASSYFGGDNEQFF
TRBJ1-5 NA NA TRBV24-1 TGTGCCACCAGTGCACAGAGCAATCAGCCCCAGCATTTT CATSAQSNQPQHF
TRBJ2-1 NA few TRBV10-2 TGCGCCACCGTCGGCCCGGGGGCGCCCCCTGTGGCTGGGGGCTCCTACAATGAGCAGTTCTTC CATVGPGAPPVAGGSYNEQFF
TRBJ2-5 NA NA TRBV5-8 TGTGCCAGCAGCCGGGGAGTTTGGGAGACCCAGTACTTC CASSRGVWETQYF
TRBJ1-1 NA few TRBV12-3/TRBV12-4 TGTGCCAGCGGGGTCCGGGGGGCACCTGAAGCTTTCTTT CASGVRGAPEAFF
TRBJ2-3 NA NA TRBV25-1 TGTGCCAGCAGTACAGGGGAGACTAGGAAACATACGCAGTATTTT CASSTGETRKHTQYF
TRBJ2-3 TRBD2 few TRBV4-3 TGCGCCAGCAGCCAAGATCAGCGGGGGGCCTCAGATACGCAGTATTTT CASSQDQRGASDTQYF
TRBJ2-1 TRBD2 few TRBV7-2 TGTGCCAGCAGCCCCGATAGCGGGGATAATGAGCAGTTCTTC CASSPDSGDNEQFF
TRBJ2-3 NA few TRBV5-6 TGTGCCAGCAGCTTGTCATCCGATCCCGGCACAGATACGCAGTATTTT CASSLSSDPGTDTQYF
TRBJ2-5 NA NA TRBV7-8 TGTGCCAGCAGCGCAAAGACCCAAGAGACCCAGTACTTC CASSAKTQETQYF
TRBJ2-1 NA NA TRBV6-6 TGTGCCAGCCGGCTAACAGTTACCTACAATGAGCAGTTCTTC CASRLTVTYNEQFF
TRBJ2-5 TRBD1 NA TRBV5-1 TGCGCCAGCAGCCAACAGGGGTGGGAGACCCAGTACTTC CASSQQGWETQYF
TRBJ2-2 NA NA TRBV2 TGTGCCAGCAGTGTAGGCCCTAGCCAGAACACCGGGGAGCTGTTTTTT CASSVGPSQNTGELFF
TRBJ1-1 NA many TRBV12-3/TRBV12-4 TGTGCCAGCAGTTTATTGGGGGCCCAAGCTTTCTTT CASSLLGAQAFF
TRBJ2-3 NA many TRBV29-1 TGCAGCGTCCCGAGGCTGGGGCTCACAGATACGCAGTATTTT CSVPRLGLTDTQYF
TRBJ1-2 NA few TRBV28 TGTGCCAGCACACTATCGGGGGTTGGCTACACCTTC CASTLSGVGYTF
TRBJ2-1 TRBD2 many TRBV7-3 TGTGCCAGCAGCCCAGACGGGAGGAATGAGCAGTTCTTC CASSPDGRNEQFF
TRBJ2-7 NA once TRBV6-5 TGTGCCAGCAGTTACTCGGCGGGGTCCTACGAGCAGTACTTC CASSYSAGSYEQYF
TRBJ2-7 TRBD2 NA TRBV3-1 TGTGCCAGCAGCCCCAACGTAGCGGGGGGTCGAGGGGAGCAGTACTTC CASSPNVAGGRGEQYF
TRBJ2-3 NA NA TRBV12-3/TRBV12-4 TGTGCCAGCAGTTTAGACTACTCAGATACGCAGTATTTT CASSLDYSDTQYF
TRBJ1-1 TRBD1 NA TRBV4-1 TGCGCCAGCAGCCAAGGGCAGGGGGCGCGGACTGAAGCTTTCTTT CASSQGQGARTEAFF
TRBJ1-1 TRBD1 NA TRBV12-3/TRBV12-4 TGTGCCAGCAGTTTATGGGACAGGACGAACACTGAAGCTTTCTTT CASSLWDRTNTEAFF
TRBJ1-1 NA few TRBV18 TGTGCCAGCTCACCTACCACTGAAGCTTTCTTT CASSPTTEAFF
TRBJ2-7 NA many TRBV12-3/TRBV12-4 TGTGCCAGCAGTCGGGGCTACGAGCAGTACTTC CASSRGYEQYF
TRBJ1-1 NA NA TRBV12-3/TRBV12-4 TGTGCCAGCGTTGGCACTGAAGCTTTCTTT CASVGTEAFF
TRBJ2-3 NA NA TRBV7-9 TGTGCCAGCAGCCAAACCCCCGGGACCTTCACAGATACGCAGTATTTT CASSQTPGTFTDTQYF
TRBJ1-6 NA NA TRBV10-3 TGTGCCATCACTCGATCCGATAATTCACCCCTCCACTTT CAITRSDNSPLHF
TRBJ2-7 NA NA TRBV3-1 TGTGCCAGCAGCCACGGACTCGCCTACGAGCAGTACTTC CASSHGLAYEQYF
TRBJ1-5 NA many TRBV4-1 TGCGCCAGCAGCCAAGAGGTGACAGGCGAACAGCCCCAGCATTTT CASSQEVTGEQPQHF
TRBJ1-2 NA few TRBV28 TGTGCCAGCAGATTGGTGACAGGTCGCTATGGCTACACCTTC CASRLVTGRYGYTF
TRBJ2-1 NA NA TRBV11-3 TGTGCCAGCAGCTTAGGAACGGGGCCCAATGAGCAGTTCTTC CASSLGTGPNEQFF
TRBJ2-6 NA NA TRBV4-3 TGCGCCAGCAGCCAATTTGGGGGTTCTGGGGCCAACGTCCTGACTTTC CASSQFGGSGANVLTF
TRBJ1-1 NA few TRBV5-1 TGCGCCAGCAGACCGGGGGGAGGCACTGAAGCTTTCTTT CASRPGGGTEAFF
TRBJ2-2 TRBD1 NA TRBV7-9 TGTGCCAGCAGCTTAGAGACAGGGATCACCGGGGAGCTGTTTTTT CASSLETGITGELFF
TRBJ1-1 NA many TRBV7-8 TGTGCCAGCAGCTCCCTACAGGGTCCGAACACTGAAGCTTTCTTT CASSSLQGPNTEAFF
TRBJ2-1 TRBD1 NA TRBV6-2/TRBV6-3 TGTGCCAGCAGGGCAGGGGGCTCCTACAATGAGCAGTTCTTC CASRAGGSYNEQFF
TRBJ1-1 NA few TRBV7-3 TGTGCCAGCAGCCATGGGGGGGGGCACACTGAAGCTTTCTTT CASSHGGGHTEAFF
TRBJ2-1 TRBD2 NA TRBV7-9 TGTGCCAGCAGCGCGCAGGATGCCGGGACTAGAGGACTTAGGAATGAGCAGTTCTTC CASSAQDAGTRGLRNEQFF
TRBJ2-5 TRBD2 NA TRBV2 TGTGCCAGCAAGGGACTAGAAAGCTTGGAGACCCAGTACTTC CASKGLESLETQYF